The rows below give T cell receptor beta chains drawn from one sample of a study of Ad26.COV2.S vaccination and SARS-CoV-2 variants. Profiled with immunoSEQ multiplex PCR; TCRdb holds only in-frame clones, not every one. The sample carries some 500,000 clones, approximately 92% recorded once. Specimen: peripheral blood, collected in a trial of Ad26.COV2.S vaccine versus placebo. These receptors were taken from a person aged 18-60 years who received the Ad26.COV2.S COVID-19 vaccine or a placebo. Both conserved end residues are part of each CDR3.

TRBV5-4 | CASSPDSSGRAHEQFF
TRBV4-1 | CASSPSAVPNQPQHF
TRBV4-2 | CASSPEGGRRTDTQYF
TRBV7-6 | CASSYRLAGGKQFF
TRBV2 | CASSAGARYGYTF
TRBV29-1 | CSVAGGGAGYTF
TRBV5-1 | CASSLDRSDLSYTF
TRBV30 | CLLPNYGYTF
TRBV7-8 | CASSSRDRHESGANVLTF
TRBV7-9 | CASSLGTGYGYTF
TRBV18 | CASSPGGWDTEAFF
TRBV27 | CASSLRLAGAGNYEQYF
TRBV11-2 | CASSLEGGYGYTF
TRBV27 | CASREMGVNNQPQHF
TRBV19 | CASSRGPRETQYF
TRBV27 | CASSSLKGGNQPQHF
TRBV10-3 | CAISDYRGLNSGNTIYF
TRBV9 | CASSAEGDFEYSPLHF
TRBV27 | CASSFSRYYGYTF
TRBV19 | CASSIWARQPQHF
TRBV29-1 | CSVEVRGSRDTEAFF
TRBV5-1 | CASSLEGQNSPLHF
TRBV6-1 | CASSEGDGRATKGYTF
TRBV4-1 | CASSQGFGQGVRQANEKLFF
TRBV20-1 | CSASGLNNQPQHF
TRBV9 | CASSGLINTGELFF
TRBV6-2/TRBV6-3 | CASSYPPSGAVKNEAFF
TRBV11-1 | CASSIAGQRVSYEQYF
TRBV19 | CASRPVQGYGYTF
TRBV7-8 | CASSSLASPLHF
TRBV21-1 | CASRNLLQGNHPRGTQYF
TRBV19 | CASSTTLNYGYTF
TRBV5-1 | CASGRGSTDTQYF